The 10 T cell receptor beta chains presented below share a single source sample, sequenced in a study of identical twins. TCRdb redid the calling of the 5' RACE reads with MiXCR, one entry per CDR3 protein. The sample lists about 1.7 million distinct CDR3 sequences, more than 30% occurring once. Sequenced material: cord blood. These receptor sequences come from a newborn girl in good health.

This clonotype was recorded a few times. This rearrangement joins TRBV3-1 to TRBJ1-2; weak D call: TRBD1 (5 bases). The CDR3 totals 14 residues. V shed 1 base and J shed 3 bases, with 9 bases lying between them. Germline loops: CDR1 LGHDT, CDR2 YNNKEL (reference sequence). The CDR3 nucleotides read TGTGCCAGCAGCCAAGGGGGCGTACACTATGGCTACACCTTC. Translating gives CASSQGGVHYGYTF.

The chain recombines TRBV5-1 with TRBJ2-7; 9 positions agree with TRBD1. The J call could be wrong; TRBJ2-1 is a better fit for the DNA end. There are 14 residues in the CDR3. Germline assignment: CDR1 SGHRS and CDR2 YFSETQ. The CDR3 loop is CASQGQGFLNEQFF. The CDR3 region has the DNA TGCGCCAGCCAGGGACAGGGATTTCTAAATGAGCAGTTCTTC.

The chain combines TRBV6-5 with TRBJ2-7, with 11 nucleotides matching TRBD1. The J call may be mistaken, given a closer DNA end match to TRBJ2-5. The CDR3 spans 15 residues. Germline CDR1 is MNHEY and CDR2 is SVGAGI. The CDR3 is CASRTLGQGEKTQYF. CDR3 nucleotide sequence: TGTGCCAGCAGAACCCTGGGACAGGGGGAAAAGACCCAGTACTTC.

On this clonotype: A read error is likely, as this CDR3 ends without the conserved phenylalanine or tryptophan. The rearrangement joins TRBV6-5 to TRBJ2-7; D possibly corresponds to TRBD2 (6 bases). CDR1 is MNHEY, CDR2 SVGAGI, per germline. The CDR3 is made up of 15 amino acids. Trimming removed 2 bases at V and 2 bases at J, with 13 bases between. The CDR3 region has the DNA TGTGCCAGCAGTTACGGGGGAGGACCTACCTACGAGCAGTACTGC. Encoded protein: CASSYGGGPTYEQYC.

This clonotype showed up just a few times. The DNA for the CDR3 is TGCAGTGCTCCGCGGGGACTAGCGGGAGATGGGCACACAGATACGCAGTATTTT. It specifies CSAPRGLAGDGHTDTQYF. The chain uses TRBV20-1 and TRBJ2-3; 14 nucleotides match TRBD2. Germline values: CDR1 DFQATT, CDR2 SNEGSKA (reference sequence). Trimming took 5 bases from V and 2 from J; bases not matched to a gene: 12. The CDR3 runs to 18 residues.

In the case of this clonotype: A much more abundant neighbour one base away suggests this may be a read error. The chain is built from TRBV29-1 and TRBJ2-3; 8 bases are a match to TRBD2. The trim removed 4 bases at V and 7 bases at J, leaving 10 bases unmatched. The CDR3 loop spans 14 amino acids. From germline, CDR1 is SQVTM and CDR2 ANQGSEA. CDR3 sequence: CSVGGSGEYHTQYF. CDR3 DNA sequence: TGCAGCGTTGGTGGTAGCGGGGAATACCATACGCAGTATTTT.

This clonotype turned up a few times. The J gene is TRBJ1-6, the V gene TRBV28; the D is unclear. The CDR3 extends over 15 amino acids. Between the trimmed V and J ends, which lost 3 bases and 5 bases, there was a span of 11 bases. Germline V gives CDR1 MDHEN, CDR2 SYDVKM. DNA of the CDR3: TGTGCCAGCAGTTTTCCCGGAGGAGATAATTCACCCCTCCACTTT. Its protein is CASSFPGGDNSPLHF.

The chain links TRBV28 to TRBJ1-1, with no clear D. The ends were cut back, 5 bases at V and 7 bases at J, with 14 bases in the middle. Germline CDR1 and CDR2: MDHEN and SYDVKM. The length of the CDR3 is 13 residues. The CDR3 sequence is CASSLVGSYEAFF. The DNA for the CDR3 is TGTGCCAGCAGTCTAGTCGGGAGCTATGAAGCTTTCTTT.

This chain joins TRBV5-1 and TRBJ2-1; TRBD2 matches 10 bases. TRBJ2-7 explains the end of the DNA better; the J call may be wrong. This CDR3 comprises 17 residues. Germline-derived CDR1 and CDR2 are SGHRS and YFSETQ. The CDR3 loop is CASSLVPSGSPYNEQYF. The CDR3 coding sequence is TGCGCCAGCAGCTTGGTGCCTAGCGGGAGTCCCTACAATGAGCAGTACTTC.

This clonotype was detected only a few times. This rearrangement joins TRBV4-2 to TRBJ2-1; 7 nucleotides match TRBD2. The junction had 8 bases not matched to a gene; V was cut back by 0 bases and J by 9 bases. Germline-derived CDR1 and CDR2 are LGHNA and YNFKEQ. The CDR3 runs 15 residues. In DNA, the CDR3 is TGTGCCAGCAGCCAAGAGGGAGGGAGGAGAGGTGAGCAGTTCTTC. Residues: CASSQEGGRRGEQFF.